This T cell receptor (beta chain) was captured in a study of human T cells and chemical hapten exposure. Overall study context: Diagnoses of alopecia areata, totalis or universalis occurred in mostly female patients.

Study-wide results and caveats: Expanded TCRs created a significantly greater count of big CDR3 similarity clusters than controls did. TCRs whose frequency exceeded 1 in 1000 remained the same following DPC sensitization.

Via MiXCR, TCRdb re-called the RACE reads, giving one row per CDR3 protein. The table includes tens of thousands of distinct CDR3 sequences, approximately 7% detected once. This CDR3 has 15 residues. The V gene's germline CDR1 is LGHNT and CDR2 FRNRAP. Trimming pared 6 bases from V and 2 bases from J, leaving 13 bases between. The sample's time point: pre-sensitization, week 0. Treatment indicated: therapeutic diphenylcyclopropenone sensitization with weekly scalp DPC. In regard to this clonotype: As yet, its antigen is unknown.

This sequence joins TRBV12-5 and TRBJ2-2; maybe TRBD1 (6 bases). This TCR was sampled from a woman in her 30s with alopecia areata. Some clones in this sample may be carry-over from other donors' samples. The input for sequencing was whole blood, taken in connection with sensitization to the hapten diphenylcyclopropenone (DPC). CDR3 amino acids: CASGKGQLNTGELFF. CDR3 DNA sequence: TGTGCTAGTGGGAAAGGACAGCTCAACACCGGGGAGCTGTTTTTT.